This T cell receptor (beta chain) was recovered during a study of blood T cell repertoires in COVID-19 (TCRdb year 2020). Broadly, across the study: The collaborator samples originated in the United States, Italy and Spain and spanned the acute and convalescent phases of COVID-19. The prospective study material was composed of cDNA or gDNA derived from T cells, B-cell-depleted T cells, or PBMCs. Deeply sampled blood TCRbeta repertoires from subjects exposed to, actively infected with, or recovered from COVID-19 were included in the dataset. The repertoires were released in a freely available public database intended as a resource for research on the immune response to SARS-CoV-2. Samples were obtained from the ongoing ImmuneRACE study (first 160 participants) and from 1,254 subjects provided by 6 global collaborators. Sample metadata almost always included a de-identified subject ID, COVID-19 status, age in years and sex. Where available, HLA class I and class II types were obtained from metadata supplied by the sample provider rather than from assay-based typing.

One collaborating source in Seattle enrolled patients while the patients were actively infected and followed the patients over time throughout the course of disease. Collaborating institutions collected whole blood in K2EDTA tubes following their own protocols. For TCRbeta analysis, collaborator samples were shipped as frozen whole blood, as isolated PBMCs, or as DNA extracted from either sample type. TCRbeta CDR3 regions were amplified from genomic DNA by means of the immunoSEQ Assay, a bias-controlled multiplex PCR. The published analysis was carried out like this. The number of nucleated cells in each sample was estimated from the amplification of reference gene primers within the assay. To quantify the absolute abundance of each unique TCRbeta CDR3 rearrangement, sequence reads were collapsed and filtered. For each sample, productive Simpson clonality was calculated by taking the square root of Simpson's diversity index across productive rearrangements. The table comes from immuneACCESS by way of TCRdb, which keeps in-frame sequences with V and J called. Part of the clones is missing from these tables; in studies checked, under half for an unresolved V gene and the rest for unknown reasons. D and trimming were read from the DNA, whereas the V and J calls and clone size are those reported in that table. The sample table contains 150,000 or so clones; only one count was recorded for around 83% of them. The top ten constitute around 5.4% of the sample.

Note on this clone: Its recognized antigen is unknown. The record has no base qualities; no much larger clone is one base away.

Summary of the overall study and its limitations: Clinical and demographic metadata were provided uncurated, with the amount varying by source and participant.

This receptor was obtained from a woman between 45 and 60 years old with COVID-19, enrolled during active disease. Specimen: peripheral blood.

The CDR3: CASSQGYPGQGENTEAFF. The DNA sequence is given as TGTGCCAGCAGCCAAGGGTATCCGGGACAGGGAGAGAACACTGAAGCTTTCTTT. The chain joins TRBV3-1 (or the pseudogene TRBV3-2) to TRBJ1-1, and TRBD1 matches 9 of the central bases. Including the terminal cysteine and phenylalanine, the CDR3 comprises 18 residues. Only the CDR3 portion is preserved as DNA: 54 bases, with reading frame beginning at the first base. The germline V gene (reference sequence) specifies LGHDT as CDR1 and YNNKEL as CDR2. Trimming accounts for 1 base at V and 1 base at J, while the number of junction bases matched to no gene is 10.